The 22 T cell receptor beta chains presented below share a single source sample, sequenced in a study of blood T cell repertoires in COVID-19. Measured with immunoSEQ multiplex PCR; TCRdb has only the in-frame clones, and not every one. The table shows more than 110,000 clones, with over 80% occurring only once. Sample: peripheral blood. The origin of the receptors is a woman of 80 years or more with acute or convalescent COVID-19.

The genes are TRBV4-1 and TRBJ2-7; no clear D. CDR3 length: 15 amino acids. Germline lookup yields CDR1 MGHRA and CDR2 YSYEKL. V lost 2 bases to trimming and J lost 2 bases, with 13 bases between them. The CDR3 sequence is CASSQKDLEPYEQYF. CDR3 DNA sequence: TGCGCCAGCAGCCAAAAAGATCTAGAACCCTACGAGCAGTACTTC.

The gene calls are TRBV5-1 and TRBJ2-5; D perhaps matches TRBD2 (5 bases). The CDR3 extends over 15 amino acids. Trimming took 4 bases from V and 2 from J, leaving 15 bases between them. Germline assignment: CDR1 SGHRS and CDR2 YFSETQ. The CDR3 protein is CASSLLDGGQETQYF. In DNA form, the CDR3 reads TGCGCCAGCAGCCTCCTCGATGGAGGACAAGAGACCCAGTACTTC.

The chain carries TRBV6-6 and TRBJ1-6; D call uncertain. In germline, CDR1 is MNHNY, CDR2 SVGAGI (reference sequence). V was cut by 6 bases and J by 8 bases, with 5 bases left in between. The CDR3 has 11 residues. The CDR3 bases are TGTGCCAGCAGCACAGATTCACCCCTCCACTTT. Translating gives CASSTDSPLHF.

The V gene is TRBV10-3, the J gene TRBJ2-5, with TRBD2 as a possible D gene (6 bases). The ends were cut back, 8 bases at V and 5 bases at J, with 15 bases in the middle. Germline V CDR1 and CDR2: ENHRY, SYGVKD. The CDR3 length is 13 residues. The CDR3 protein is CAIGGDLSETQYF. The CDR3 nucleotides read TGTGCCATCGGAGGGGACCTATCGGAGACCCAGTACTTC.

The chain employs TRBV4-1 and TRBJ1-2, with unresolved D. The CDR3 loop spans 15 amino acids. Per the germline V gene, CDR1 is MGHRA and CDR2 is YSYEKL. Trimming stripped 0 bases from V and 1 base from J, with 9 bases between. The CDR3 loop is CASSQDWQNNYGYTF. DNA of the CDR3: TGCGCCAGCAGCCAAGACTGGCAGAATAACTATGGCTACACCTTC.

This clone was detected only once. The J gene is TRBJ1-2, the V gene TRBV5-1, with D hard to call. Trimming removed 4 bases at V and 0 bases at J, with 10 bases between. Germline V gives CDR1 SGHRS, CDR2 YFSETQ. The length of the CDR3 is 14 residues. CDR3 loop: CASSSEIPNYGYTF. DNA of the CDR3: TGCGCCAGCAGCAGCGAAATCCCTAACTATGGCTACACCTTC.

This chain connects TRBV27 to TRBJ1-2; perhaps TRBD1 as D (6 bases). Trimming stripped 5 bases from V and 8 bases from J, with 27 bases between. In germline, CDR1 is MNHEY, CDR2 SMNVEV (reference sequence). The CDR3 is 17 residues long. CDR3 bases: TGTGCCAGCAGTGCCCGGGGGGGCGCGCGCTCAGCCGGGGGCTACACCTTC. Its protein product is CASSARGGARSAGGYTF.

The rearrangement links TRBV19 to TRBJ2-5; TRBD2 matches at 8 bases. CDR1 and CDR2 from the germline V gene are LNHDA and SQIVND (reference sequence). The V gene end was trimmed by 6 bases and the J gene end by 1 base; junction bases not matched to a gene: 10. This CDR3 spans 16 amino acids. CDR3 region: CASRRTGGAGQETQYF. DNA for the CDR3: TGTGCCAGTAGGAGGACGGGGGGGGCAGGCCAAGAGACCCAGTACTTC.

The chain combines TRBV2 with TRBJ1-1; TRBD1 agrees at 8 bases. The CDR3 extends over 15 amino acids. V shed 4 bases, J shed 3 bases, and the junction held 7 bases outside the gene matches. Per the germline V gene, CDR1 is SNHLY and CDR2 is FYNNEI. The CDR3 region has the DNA TGTGCCAGCAGTGGAGGGACAGGACTCTACACTGAAGCTTTCTTT. This gives the protein CASSGGTGLYTEAFF.

The count of this clone is one. This rearrangement joins TRBV7-3 to TRBJ2-2; D might be TRBD1 (6 bases). Trimming cost V 5 bases and J 1 base, with 11 bases left between them. CDR3 length equals 15 residues. The germline V gene encodes CDR1 SGHTA and CDR2 FQGTGA. CDR3 sequence reads: CASSPKTGNTGELFF. CDR3 DNA sequence: TGTGCCAGCAGCCCGAAGACAGGGAACACCGGGGAGCTGTTTTTT.

The V gene is TRBV30, the J gene TRBJ1-3, with D unresolved. Deletions cut 3 bases from V and 0 bases from J, with 21 bases between. CDR1 and CDR2 (germline): GTSNPN, SVGIG (reference sequence). The CDR3 extends over 18 amino acids. CDR3 coding DNA: TGTGCCTGGAGGCGGGCAGCCTACCCCTATTCCTCTGGAAACACCATATATTTT. It yields the protein CAWRRAAYPYSSGNTIYF.

The rearrangement links TRBV19 to TRBJ1-4, with 8 bases fitting TRBD1. In germline, CDR1 is LNHDA, CDR2 SQIVND (reference sequence). V was pared by 3 bases and J by 8 bases, with 2 bases of the junction left unmatched. The length of the CDR3 is 13 residues. The CDR3 sequence: CASSIRDREKLFF. DNA for the CDR3: TGTGCCAGTAGTATCCGGGACAGGGAAAAACTGTTTTTT.

The genes are TRBV19 and TRBJ1-6; D uncertain. Germline lookup yields CDR1 LNHDA and CDR2 SQIVND (reference sequence). V gave up 6 bases and J gave up 13 bases, with 19 bases separating them. This CDR3 region has 14 residues. The CDR3 is CASRSYTEFSPLHF. The CDR3 DNA reads as TGTGCCAGTAGATCATACACGGAGTTTTCTCCCCTCCACTTT.

The V call is TRBV4-2, the J call TRBJ1-6, with D perhaps TRBD1 (5 bases). The V gene lost 3 bases and the J gene lost 10 bases, with 7 bases spanning the gap. This CDR3 region has 12 residues. CDR1 is LGHNA and CDR2 is YNFKEQ in the germline V gene. The CDR3 protein is CASSHGGSPLHF. CDR3 nucleotide sequence: TGTGCCAGCAGCCACGGGGGGTCACCCCTCCACTTT.

CDR3 sequence reads: CASGLEPTARAKGYTF. In nucleotides, the CDR3 is TGTGCTAGTGGTTTGGAGCCGACAGCCCGGGCGAAAGGCTACACCTTC. The chain has TRBV12-5 and TRBJ1-2, with D possibly matching TRBD1 (5 bases). In germline, CDR1 is LGHNT, CDR2 FRNRAP. CDR3 length: 16 residues. V was shortened by 1 base and J by 8 bases, with 20 bases between the two germline ends.

This chain uses TRBV5-1 with TRBJ1-1; TRBD1 matches 10 bases. Looked up from germline, CDR1 is SGHRS and CDR2 is YFSETQ. Trimming took 1 base from V and 5 from J; bases not matched to a gene: 14. The CDR3 sequence is 18 residues long. CDR3 coding DNA: TGCGCCAGCAGCTTGATAGGGGGACAGGGGAAAGGCAGGACTGAAGCTTTCTTT. Its translation: CASSLIGGQGKGRTEAFF.

The chain links TRBV5-4 to TRBJ2-7; 11 bases match TRBD2. This CDR3 region has 16 residues. Germline CDR1 reads SGHNT; CDR2 reads YYREEE (reference sequence). After removal of 4 bases from V and 2 bases from J, the junction contained 8 bases not matched to a gene. In DNA, the CDR3 is TGTGCCAGCAGCCGTTCCGGGACTAGCGGAGCCTACGAGCAGTACTTC. Translation: CASSRSGTSGAYEQYF.

This sequence joins TRBV12-3 or TRBV12-4 and TRBJ2-7, with 7 positions matching TRBD2. This CDR3 has 13 amino acids. With V trimmed by 2 bases and J by 6 bases, 4 bases remained unmatched. Written as DNA, the CDR3 is TGTGCCAGCAGTTTATCGGGGAGGGGCGAGCAGTACTTC. Translating it yields CASSLSGRGEQYF.

CDR3 coding DNA: TGCGCCAGCAGCTTGGGGCAGGGGTCCTACAATGAGCAGTTCTTC. It is translated as CASSLGQGSYNEQFF. The chain carries TRBV5-1 and TRBJ2-1, with TRBD1 as a possible D gene (6 bases). The V gene's germline CDR1 is SGHRS and CDR2 YFSETQ. Trimming removed 0 bases from V and 1 base from J, with 8 bases in between. This CDR3 has 15 residues. Full variable domain (outside the CDR3, taken from reference TRBV5-1 and TRBJ2-1): KAGVTQTPRYLIKTRGQQVTLSCSPISGHRSVSWYQQTPGQGLQFLFEYFSETQRNKGNFPGRFSGRQFSNSRSEMNVSTLELGDSALYLCASSLGQGSYNEQFFGPGTRLTVL.

The chain carries TRBV6-4 and TRBJ1-6; the D gene is possibly TRBD1 (6 bases). The CDR3 is made up of 14 amino acids. The V end was cut by 6 bases, the J end by 4 bases, with 10 bases between. Germline values: CDR1 MRHNA, CDR2 SNTAGT. The CDR3 region is CASRGDMYNSPLHF. The DNA of the CDR3 is TGTGCCAGCAGGGGGGACATGTATAATTCACCCCTCCACTTT.

The V call is TRBV6-5, the J call TRBJ1-2, with 10 bases aligning to TRBD1. Germline trimming cut 6 bases from V and 7 bases from J; bases unmatched to any gene: 5. The germline gives CDR1 MNHEY, CDR2 SVGAGI. This CDR3 is 13 amino acids long. The CDR3 bases are TGTGCCAGCAGCCGACAGGGGGCGAGTGGCTACACCTTC. Translation gives CASSRQGASGYTF.

The chain combines TRBV12-5 with TRBJ1-1, with D uncertain. The CDR3 covers 13 residues. V was pared by 4 bases and J by 2 bases, with 8 bases between. CDR1 is LGHNT and CDR2 is FRNRAP in the germline V gene. As DNA, the CDR3 is TGTGCTAGTGGTTCACAATCTAACACTGAAGCTTTCTTT. As protein: CASGSQSNTEAFF.